The 23 T cell receptor beta chains below all came from one sample that was sequenced in a study of blood T cell repertoires in COVID-19. The data were produced by immunoSEQ multiplex PCR, yet TCRdb's version contains in-frame clones alone and is incomplete. The profile shows 170,000 or so clones, approximately 80% of them singletons. Material: peripheral blood. These receptors were obtained from a woman aged 60-70 years with acute or convalescent COVID-19.

The chain is built from TRBV29-1 and TRBJ1-2, with unresolved D. V was pared by 0 bases and J by 8 bases, with 13 bases between. Germline V CDR1 and CDR2: SQVTM, ANQGSEA. The CDR3 sequence is 13 residues long. The CDR3 is CSVEDNLSGGYTF. The CDR3 nucleotides are TGCAGCGTTGAAGATAATCTCTCTGGCGGCTACACCTTC.

V and J are TRBV10-2 and TRBJ1-5; D is possibly TRBD1 (5 bases). The CDR3 length is 13 residues. Per the germline V gene, CDR1 is WSHSY and CDR2 is SAAADI. V was pared by 8 bases and J by 0 bases, with 8 bases between. The CDR3, as DNA: TGCGCCAGCGGGGACTATAGCAATCAGCCCCAGCATTTT. Translated: CASGDYSNQPQHF.

The CDR3 nucleotides read TGCAGCGCTTCCCAGGGACTAGCGGGGGTAAACACCGGGGAGCTGTTTTTT. It translates to CSASQGLAGVNTGELFF. The chain uses TRBV29-1 and TRBJ2-2; 14 bases map to TRBD2. The J segment lost 2 bases and the V segment lost 7 bases, leaving 9 bases of the junction unmatched. The germline V gene has CDR1 SQVTM and CDR2 ANQGSEA. The CDR3 has 17 amino acids.

The V call is TRBV6-5, the J call TRBJ2-5; D possibly corresponds to TRBD2 (6 bases). With 2 bases removed from V and 5 bases from J, the gap between germline ends came to 15 bases. In germline, CDR1 is MNHEY, CDR2 SVGAGI. The CDR3 totals 15 residues. In nucleotides, the CDR3 is TGTGCCAGCAGTTACATACAGCGGGCGAGGGAGACCCAGTACTTC. It is translated as CASSYIQRARETQYF.

The genes are TRBV28 and TRBJ2-1, with D possibly being TRBD2 (7 bases). The CDR3 has 15 residues. V was clipped by 8 bases and J by 0 bases, with 14 bases between them. Germline V gene lookup returns CDR1 MDHEN and CDR2 SYDVKM. The chain's CDR3 is CASYGGPNSYNEQFF. The CDR3, as DNA: TGTGCCAGCTACGGGGGGCCCAACTCCTACAATGAGCAGTTCTTC.

The chain carries TRBV7-2 and TRBJ2-1, with TRBD2 matching 7 bases. V lost 5 bases to trimming and J lost 6 bases; unmatched junction nucleotides: 7. Germline V gene sequence: CDR1 SGHTA, CDR2 FQGNSA. The CDR3 runs 14 residues. The CDR3 sequence is CASSPGLVPNEQFF. The DNA for the CDR3 is TGTGCCAGCAGCCCCGGACTAGTCCCCAATGAGCAGTTCTTC.

Concerning this clone: Other DNA sequences in this specimen translate into the identical CDR3. The chain carries TRBV4-3 and TRBJ2-3; D may be TRBD1 (5 bases). The CDR3 extends over 15 amino acids. Per the germline V gene, CDR1 is LGHNA and CDR2 is YSLEER. Trimming removed 1 base at V and 4 bases at J, with 12 bases between. CDR3 sequence: CASSQGQGVSDTQYF. The CDR3 DNA is TGCGCCAGCAGCCAAGGGCAAGGGGTCTCAGATACGCAGTATTTT.

The chain has TRBV24-1 and TRBJ2-5; 12 nucleotides agree with TRBD1. The CDR3 sequence is 16 residues long. CDR1 and CDR2 (germline): KGHDR, SFDVKD. V gave up 4 bases and J gave up 5 bases; unmatched junction bases: 7. CDR3 sequence (DNA): TGTGCCACCAGTGACCGAGGGACAGGGGGCACGGAGACCCAGTACTTC. Protein product: CATSDRGTGGTETQYF.

The chain combines TRBV19 with TRBJ1-5, with D hard to call. This CDR3 comprises 12 residues. V lost 6 bases and J 7 bases, leaving 10 bases between the germline ends. Germline CDR1 reads LNHDA; CDR2 reads SQIVND (reference sequence). The CDR3 reads CASRLGRQPQHF. CDR3 coding DNA: TGTGCCAGTAGGTTAGGGAGGCAGCCCCAGCATTTT.

The gene calls are TRBV18 and TRBJ2-1, with TRBD2 identical over 10 bases. Germline lookup yields CDR1 KGHSH and CDR2 LQKENI. V trimming: 4 bases; J trimming: 0 bases; junction bases outside the gene matches: 9. The length of the CDR3 is 18 residues. The DNA for the CDR3 is TGTGCCAGCTCACTGGTTGCTAGCGGGGGATCCTCCTACAATGAGCAGTTCTTC. It specifies CASSLVASGGSSYNEQFF.

V usage is TRBV20-1 and J usage is TRBJ2-2, with unresolved D. The V gene's germline CDR1 is DFQATT and CDR2 SNEGSKA (reference sequence). V lost 3 bases, J lost 1 base, and 6 bases lay in between. This CDR3 is 13 amino acids long. CDR3 loop: CSASAENTGELFF. The DNA for the CDR3 is TGCAGTGCTAGTGCAGAGAACACCGGGGAGCTGTTTTTT.

In its sample, this clone was seen a few times. The genes are TRBV19 and TRBJ1-3; unclear D gene. V was trimmed by 3 bases and J by 0 bases, leaving 9 bases between them. Germline CDR1 reads LNHDA; CDR2 reads SQIVND (reference sequence). This CDR3 is 15 amino acids long. CDR3 sequence (DNA): TGTGCCAGTAGTATCGTCCAGTCCTCTGGAAACACCATATATTTT. Translating gives CASSIVQSSGNTIYF.

The rearrangement links TRBV7-2 to TRBJ2-1, with 7 bases lining up with TRBD2. Germline trimming cut 1 base from V and 12 bases from J; bases unmatched to any gene: 6. This CDR3 has 13 amino acids. Germline CDR1 and CDR2: SGHTA and FQGNSA. This CDR3 reads CASSLVTSEGQFF. CDR3 coding DNA: TGTGCCAGCAGCTTAGTTACTAGCGAGGGGCAGTTCTTC.

The rearrangement uses TRBV5-4 and TRBJ2-5, with TRBD2 as a possible D gene (5 bases). The germline V and J ends were trimmed by 3 bases and 2 bases, with 8 bases remaining between them. There are 13 residues in the CDR3. The germline V gene has CDR1 SGHNT and CDR2 YYREEE (reference sequence). CDR3 DNA sequence: TGTGCCAGCAGCTCGACTAAGCAAGAGACCCAGTACTTC. It yields the protein CASSSTKQETQYF.

This clone came up a few times. The V gene is TRBV19, the J gene TRBJ1-5, with 8 bases identical to TRBD1. CDR1 LNHDA and CDR2 SQIVND come from the germline V gene (reference sequence). CDR3 length: 15 amino acids. Unmatched junction bases numbered 8, after V lost 7 bases and J lost 3 bases. The CDR3 sequence: CASIHTDRVNQPQHF. CDR3 DNA: TGTGCCAGTATCCACACGGACAGGGTCAATCAGCCCCAGCATTTT.

The count of this clone is one. The CDR3 is CASSYDRGGNQPQHF. The CDR3 nucleotides read TGTGCCAGCAGTTACGACAGGGGGGGCAATCAGCCCCAGCATTTT. This chain connects TRBV6-5 to TRBJ1-5, with 9 nucleotides matching TRBD1. The CDR3 totals 15 residues. CDR1 MNHEY and CDR2 SVGAGI come from the germline V gene. J was trimmed by 2 bases and V by 2 bases; bases with no gene match: 1.

This sequence joins TRBV7-3 and TRBJ1-3; possible D gene TRBD1, 5 bases. Germline V gene sequence: CDR1 SGHTA, CDR2 FQGTGA. CDR3 size: 15 residues. Trimming took off 5 bases at V and 0 bases at J, with 11 bases between the two ends. CDR3 nucleotide sequence: TGTGCCAGCAGCCCAACGGGGGGCTCTGGAAACACCATATATTTT. It is translated as CASSPTGGSGNTIYF.

The V and J genes are TRBV5-5 and TRBJ2-5; D unresolved. This CDR3 spans 13 amino acids. Germline V gene data show CDR1 as SGHKS and CDR2 as YYEKEE (reference sequence). The ends were cut back, 5 bases at V and 1 base at J, with 9 bases in the middle. CDR3 bases: TGTGCCAGCAGTGTCAGGATCCAAGAGACCCAGTACTTC. It specifies CASSVRIQETQYF.

This clone was detected only a few times. This chain links TRBV11-1 with TRBJ1-3, with D possibly being TRBD1 (5 bases). CDR3 length equals 15 residues. Germline V gene lookup returns CDR1 SGHAT and CDR2 FQDESV (reference sequence). V gave up 1 base and J gave up 2 bases, with 9 bases separating them. CDR3 DNA: TGTGCCAGCAGCTTAGGTGCGGGGCCTGGAAACACCATATATTTT. This encodes CASSLGAGPGNTIYF.

The count of this clone is one. The chain combines TRBV3-1 (or the pseudogene TRBV3-2) with TRBJ2-3; 7 bases map to TRBD2. The CDR3 runs 15 residues. Germline V gives CDR1 LGHDT, CDR2 YNNKEL (reference sequence). Trimming at V came to 1 base and at J to 1 base, leaving 2 bases not matched to a gene. This CDR3 is CASSQAAGGTDTQYF. The DNA for the CDR3 is TGTGCCAGCAGCCAAGCGGCGGGGGGCACAGATACGCAGTATTTT.

The chain carries TRBV28 and TRBJ2-2, with TRBD2 as a possible D gene (6 bases). Germline CDR1 and CDR2: MDHEN and SYDVKM. This CDR3 contains 16 residues. The V gene lost 4 bases and the J gene lost 0 bases, with 12 bases spanning the gap. The chain's CDR3 is CASSSSTRTNTGELFF. CDR3 nucleotide sequence: TGTGCCAGCAGTTCCTCGACTAGAACGAACACCGGGGAGCTGTTTTTT.

V gene TRBV19 combines with J gene TRBJ2-3, with 15 bases matching TRBD2. CDR3 length: 18 amino acids. V shed 5 bases, J shed 1 base, and the junction held 7 bases outside the gene matches. Germline V gives CDR1 LNHDA, CDR2 SQIVND (reference sequence). CDR3 loop: CASSPGLAGGGGTDTQYF. Written as DNA, the CDR3 is TGTGCCAGTAGTCCGGGACTAGCGGGGGGCGGGGGCACAGATACGCAGTATTTT.

This clone was counted a single time. The chain uses TRBV9 and TRBJ2-5, with a weak D call TRBD1 (6 bases). The germline V and J ends were trimmed by 6 bases and 5 bases, with 17 bases remaining between them. From germline, CDR1 is SGDLS and CDR2 YYNGEE. The CDR3 extends over 14 amino acids. CDR3 DNA sequence: TGTGCCAGCACTGATGGACAGCCTCCGGAGACCCAGTACTTC. Translation: CASTDGQPPETQYF.